Below, 18 T cell receptor beta chains from the same sample are listed, as sequenced in a study of blood T cell repertoires in COVID-19. Libraries were prepared by immunoSEQ multiplex PCR; TCRdb keeps only in-frame clonotypes and omits some of them. This table holds a few hundred thousand clones, roughly 91% found once. Sequencing was performed on PBMCs or T cells enriched from blood (not recorded which). Source of these receptors: a woman aged 50 to 60 who had been exposed to COVID-19.

V and J are TRBV25-1 and TRBJ2-6; 8 bases map to TRBD1. The CDR3 spans 17 residues. V dropped 7 bases and J dropped 0; count of bases not matched to a gene: 8. CDR1 is MGHDK and CDR2 is SYGVNS in the germline V gene. The CDR3 loop reads CASNNGTGGSGANVLTF. The CDR3 region has the DNA TGTGCCAGCAACAACGGGACAGGAGGCTCTGGGGCCAACGTCCTGACTTTC.

This rearrangement joins TRBV14 to TRBJ2-3, with D possibly TRBD2 on 5 matching bases. Germline V gives CDR1 SGHDN, CDR2 FVKESK. CDR3 length: 16 residues. Trimming cost V 1 base and J 3 bases, with 14 bases left between them. This CDR3 reads CASSQGLGSATDTQYF. Here the CDR3 DNA reads TGTGCCAGCAGCCAAGGTTTAGGGAGTGCGACAGATACGCAGTATTTT.

The chain links TRBV4-1 to TRBJ1-2, with TRBD1 as a possible D gene (6 bases). V lost 1 base, J lost 7 bases, and 19 bases lay in between. The CDR3 runs 16 residues. Germline V gives CDR1 MGHRA, CDR2 YSYEKL. In nucleotides, the CDR3 is TGCGCCAGCAGCCAAGGCCCCGCCGGGGGGCTAGCTGGCTACACCTTC. Protein: CASSQGPAGGLAGYTF.

The genes are TRBV7-8 and TRBJ2-7, with a possible D match to TRBD2 (6 bases). V dropped 1 base and J dropped 6 bases, with 16 bases sitting between them. CDR3 length equals 15 residues. CDR1 SGHVS and CDR2 FQNEAQ come from the germline V gene. The CDR3 DNA reads as TGTGCCAGCAGCTTAGAATCAGGGAGGATGAGCGAGCAGTACTTC. Amino acids: CASSLESGRMSEQYF.

The J gene is TRBJ1-1, the V gene TRBV5-1, with 8 bases that match TRBD1. CDR1 and CDR2 from the germline V gene are SGHRS and YFSETQ. Germline trimming cut 4 bases from V and 1 base from J; bases unmatched to any gene: 6. The CDR3 is made up of 15 amino acids. The CDR3 nucleotides read TGCGCCAGCAGCACGACCGGGACAGGGAACACTGAAGCTTTCTTT. Its protein product is CASSTTGTGNTEAFF.

A single count supports this clone. The chain is built from TRBV4-1 and TRBJ2-2; D ambiguous. Germline lookup yields CDR1 MGHRA and CDR2 YSYEKL. This CDR3 spans 14 amino acids. V lost 2 bases to trimming and J lost 10 bases, with 14 bases between them. CDR3 DNA: TGCGCCAGCAGCCAAAAATATCTAACTCAGGAGCTGTTTTTT. Protein product: CASSQKYLTQELFF.

The genes are TRBV11-3 and TRBJ2-7; 9 nucleotides agree with TRBD1. The CDR3 has 15 residues. Germline values: CDR1 SGHNT, CDR2 YENEEA. With 3 bases clipped from V and 5 bases from J, the junction kept 8 bases outside the gene matches. The CDR3 sequence is CASSFTSGTGNEQYF. CDR3 in DNA: TGTGCCAGCAGCTTTACATCCGGGACAGGGAACGAGCAGTACTTC.

V usage is TRBV7-2 and J usage is TRBJ1-6; the match to TRBD1 covers 9 bases. V lost 0 bases and J lost 18; bases outside the gene matches: 3. Germline assignment: CDR1 SGHTA and CDR2 FQGNSA. There are 12 residues in the CDR3. The CDR3, as DNA: TGTGCCAGCAGCTTAGCGGGACAGGGCCCCCACTTT. Its translation is CASSLAGQGPHF.

The chain links TRBV4-2 to TRBJ1-4; TRBD1 agrees at 9 bases. The CDR3 runs to 16 residues. V was pared by 1 base and J by 8 bases, with 8 bases of the junction left unmatched. Germline V lookup: CDR1 LGHNA, CDR2 YNFKEQ. DNA for the CDR3: TGTGCCAGCAGCCAAGGGAGGGGACAGGGATGGGAAAAACTGTTTTTT. This translates into CASSQGRGQGWEKLFF.

The CDR3: CASSLGSGSYTEAFF. The DNA for the CDR3 is TGTGCCAGCAGTTTAGGCTCAGGGTCATACACTGAAGCTTTCTTT. The chain carries TRBV27 and TRBJ1-1, with D perhaps matching TRBD1 (5 bases). Trimming shortened V by 2 bases and J by 3 bases, and 13 bases separated the two germline ends. The CDR3 runs to 15 residues. Germline CDR1 MNHEY, CDR2 SMNVEV (reference sequence).

The gene calls are TRBV3-1 (or the pseudogene TRBV3-2) and TRBJ2-1; 10 positions agree with TRBD1. The V segment lost 4 bases and the J segment 7 bases; nucleotides outside the gene matches: 7. Germline CDR1 LGHDT, CDR2 YNNKEL (reference sequence). This CDR3 comprises 15 residues. CDR3 DNA: TGTGCCAGCAGCCTCGGGACAGGGGTTTGGAATGAGCAGTTCTTC. Encoded protein: CASSLGTGVWNEQFF.

V usage is TRBV19 and J usage is TRBJ1-2; possibly TRBD1 for D (6 bases). The germline gives CDR1 LNHDA, CDR2 SQIVND (reference sequence). This CDR3 contains 14 residues. The ends were cut back, 4 bases at V and 0 bases at J, with 9 bases in the middle. The CDR3 reads CASSRQDSNYGYTF. CDR3 DNA: TGTGCCAGTAGTAGACAGGATTCTAACTATGGCTACACCTTC.

This rearrangement joins TRBV6-2 or TRBV6-3 to TRBJ2-1; possible D gene TRBD2, 6 bases. Between the trimmed V and J ends, which lost 5 bases and 0 bases, there was a span of 14 bases. CDR3 size: 16 residues. CDR1 MNHEY and CDR2 SVGEGT come from the germline V gene. CDR3 sequence: CASSRRGSSSYNEQFF. The CDR3, as DNA: TGTGCCAGCAGTCGGCGGGGTTCCAGCTCCTACAATGAGCAGTTCTTC.

The rearrangement joins TRBV6-5 to TRBJ1-1; perhaps TRBD1 as D (5 bases). The germline V gene encodes CDR1 MNHEY and CDR2 SVGAGI. Trimming took off 5 bases at V and 5 bases at J, with 18 bases between the two ends. The CDR3 runs 15 residues. The CDR3 here is CASSRPPGHGTEAFF. The DNA for the CDR3 is TGTGCCAGCAGTCGACCTCCCGGACATGGAACTGAAGCTTTCTTT.

The CDR3 nucleotides read TGCGCCAGCAGCCTGGATCAGGTCCTCAATGAGCAGTTCTTC. It yields the protein CASSLDQVLNEQFF. The chain recombines TRBV5-1 with TRBJ2-1, with D uncertain. CDR1 SGHRS and CDR2 YFSETQ come from the germline V gene. Trimming took 4 bases from V and 6 from J, leaving 14 bases between them. The CDR3 runs to 14 residues.

The chain uses TRBV2 and TRBJ2-7, with a possible D match to TRBD2 (6 bases). The CDR3 loop spans 14 amino acids. Trimming took off 6 bases at V and 0 bases at J, with 12 bases between the two ends. The germline gives CDR1 SNHLY, CDR2 FYNNEI. The CDR3 region has the DNA TGTGCCAGCAGCTGGGACTGGCCCTCCTACGAGCAGTACTTC. This codes for CASSWDWPSYEQYF.

This chain links TRBV28 with TRBJ2-2; 10 nucleotides line up with TRBD2. The germline CDR1 and CDR2 sequences are MDHEN and SYDVKM. This CDR3 region has 15 residues. The V segment lost 6 bases and the J segment 3 bases; nucleotides outside the gene matches: 4. CDR3 region: CASSEAGGHTGELFF. Here the CDR3 DNA reads TGTGCCAGCAGCGAAGCGGGGGGGCACACCGGGGAGCTGTTTTTT.

The J gene is TRBJ2-1, the V gene TRBV21-1; the DNA was not compared with TRBD2, the D call given in the table. TRBV21-1 represents a pseudogene. The CDR3 sequence is 15 residues long. In nucleotides, the CDR3 is TGTGCCAGCGGGATTCTAGCGGCCTCGGGGCATGAGCAGTTCTTC. As protein: CASGILAASGHEQFF.